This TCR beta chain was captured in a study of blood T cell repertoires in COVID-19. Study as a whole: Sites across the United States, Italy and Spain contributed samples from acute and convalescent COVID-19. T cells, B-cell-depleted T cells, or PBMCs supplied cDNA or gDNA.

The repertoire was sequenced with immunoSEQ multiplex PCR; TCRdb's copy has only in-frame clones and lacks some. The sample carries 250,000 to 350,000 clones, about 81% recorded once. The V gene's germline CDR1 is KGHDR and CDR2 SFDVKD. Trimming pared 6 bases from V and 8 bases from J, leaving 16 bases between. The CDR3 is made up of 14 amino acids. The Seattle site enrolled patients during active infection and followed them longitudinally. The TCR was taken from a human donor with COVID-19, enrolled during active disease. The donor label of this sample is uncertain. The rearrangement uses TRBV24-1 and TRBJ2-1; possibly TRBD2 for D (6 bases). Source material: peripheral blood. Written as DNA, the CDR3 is TGTGCCACCAGTCGGGCTAGCGCGAGGGATGAGCAGTTCTTC. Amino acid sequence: CATSRASARDEQFF.